This record looks at one T cell receptor (beta chain) sequence and its context. This entry belongs to a study of blood T cell repertoires in COVID-19. Study-wide background: The samples span acute and convalescent COVID-19 from the United States, Italy and Spain. T cells, B-cell-depleted T cells, or PBMCs supplied cDNA or gDNA.

CDR1 GTSNPN and CDR2 SVGIG come from the germline V gene (reference sequence). The CDR3 has 13 residues. V lost 4 bases to trimming and J lost 5 bases, with 12 bases between them. As handled by the study authors: Researchers report that nucleated cell counts were estimated from reference gene primer amplification. Data came from immunoSEQ multiplex PCR; TCRdb stores just in-frame clones and leaves some out. V and J calls and clone size are as listed in that table; D and trimming were resolved from the DNA. The sample lists fewer than 250,000 clones, around nine tenths seen once, with roughly 2.5% in the top ten.

This chain uses TRBV30 with TRBJ2-1, with a possible D match to TRBD2 (6 bases). Sequencing was carried out using peripheral blood. The receptor comes from a woman between 55 and 75 years old with acute or convalescent COVID-19. The CDR3 loop reads CAWTPGGHNEQFF. The CDR3 nucleotides are TGTGCCTGGACCCCCGGGGGTCACAATGAGCAGTTCTTC.